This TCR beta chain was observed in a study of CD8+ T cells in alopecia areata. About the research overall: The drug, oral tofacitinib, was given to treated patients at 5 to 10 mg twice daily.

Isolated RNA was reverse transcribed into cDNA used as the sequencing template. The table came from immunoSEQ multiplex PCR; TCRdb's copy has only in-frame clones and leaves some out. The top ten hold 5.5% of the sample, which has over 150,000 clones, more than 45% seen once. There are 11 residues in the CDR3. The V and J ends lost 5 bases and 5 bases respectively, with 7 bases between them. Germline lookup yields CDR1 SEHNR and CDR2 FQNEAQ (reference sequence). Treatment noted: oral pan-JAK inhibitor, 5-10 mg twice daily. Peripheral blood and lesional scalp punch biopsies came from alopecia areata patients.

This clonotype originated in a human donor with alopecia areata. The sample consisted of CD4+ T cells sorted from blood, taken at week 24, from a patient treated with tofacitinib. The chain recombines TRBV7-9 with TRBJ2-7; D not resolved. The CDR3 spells CASSAYDEQYF. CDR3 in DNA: TGTGCCAGCAGCGCCTACGACGAGCAGTACTTC.